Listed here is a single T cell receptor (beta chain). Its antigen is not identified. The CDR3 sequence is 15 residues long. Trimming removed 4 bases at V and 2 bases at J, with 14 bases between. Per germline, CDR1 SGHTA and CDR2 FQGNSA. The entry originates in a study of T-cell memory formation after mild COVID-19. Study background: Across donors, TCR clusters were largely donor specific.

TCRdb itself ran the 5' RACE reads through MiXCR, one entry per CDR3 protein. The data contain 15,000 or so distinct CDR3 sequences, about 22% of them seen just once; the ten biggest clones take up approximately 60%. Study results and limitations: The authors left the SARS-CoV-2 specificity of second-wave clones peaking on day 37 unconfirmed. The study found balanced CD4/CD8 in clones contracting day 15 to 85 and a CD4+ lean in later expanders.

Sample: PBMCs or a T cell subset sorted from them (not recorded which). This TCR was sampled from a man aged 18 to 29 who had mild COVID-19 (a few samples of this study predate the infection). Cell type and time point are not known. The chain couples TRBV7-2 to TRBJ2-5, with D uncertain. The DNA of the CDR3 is TGTGCCAGCAGCTCGATTAACGCCCCACAAGAGACCCAGTACTTC. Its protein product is CASSSINAPQETQYF.